What follows are 10 T cell receptor beta chains derived from one specimen sequenced in a study of OX40 agonist ivuxolimab in advanced cancers. Method: immunoSEQ multiplex PCR; TCRdb's copy keeps in-frame clones and lacks some. The top ten hold 0.7% to 0.9% of the sample, which has fewer than 85,000 clones, less than 85% seen once. The source was CD4+ or CD8+ T cells sorted from blood, collected in a trial of the OX40 agonist ivuxolimab. All receptors derive from an adult with an advanced solid tumor such as melanoma, head and neck, liver or kidney cancer.

The J gene is TRBJ2-1, the V gene TRBV6-5; the D is unclear. CDR1 is MNHEY, CDR2 SVGAGI, per germline. The V gene lost 0 bases and the J gene lost 3 bases, with 9 bases spanning the gap. This CDR3 region has 15 residues. CDR3 amino acids: CASSYSIIGYNEQFF. CDR3 DNA sequence: TGTGCCAGCAGTTACTCAATTATTGGCTACAATGAGCAGTTCTTC.

The genes are TRBV21-1 and TRBJ1-1; the DNA was not used to check the table's D call, TRBD1. TRBV21-1 is flagged as a pseudogene. This CDR3 is 16 amino acids long. The CDR3 spells CASSSRLGQKNTEAFF. The CDR3 DNA reads as TGTGCCAGCAGCTCAAGGTTGGGACAGAAGAACACTGAAGCTTTCTTT.

V and J are TRBV30 and TRBJ2-2; D is possibly TRBD1 or TRBD2 (5 bases each). V was shortened by 3 bases and J by 5 bases, with 13 bases between the two germline ends. The CDR3 is made up of 14 amino acids. The germline CDR1 and CDR2 sequences are GTSNPN and SVGIG (reference sequence). Here the CDR3 DNA reads TGTGCCTGGAGCTACTCCGGGACGACCGGGGAGCTGTTTTTT. This gives the protein CAWSYSGTTGELFF.

The chain joins TRBV7-8 to TRBJ2-7; 10 bases line up with TRBD2. Germline trimming cut 3 bases from V and 4 bases from J; bases unmatched to any gene: 6. Germline assignment: CDR1 SGHVS and CDR2 FQNEAQ. This CDR3 region has 15 residues. CDR3 coding DNA: TGTGCCAGCAGCTTGCTAGCGGGGGACGAATACGAGCAGTACTTC. This codes for CASSLLAGDEYEQYF.

The J gene is TRBJ1-1, the V gene TRBV30, with 7 bases identical to TRBD1. The length of the CDR3 is 13 residues. Trimming cost V 5 bases and J 5 bases; bases outside gene matches: 8. Germline lookup yields CDR1 GTSNPN and CDR2 SVGIG (reference sequence). CDR3 sequence reads: CAWQGGVRTEAFF. DNA for the CDR3: TGTGCCTGGCAGGGGGGAGTCCGGACTGAAGCTTTCTTT. The whole variable domain, filled in from reference TRBV30 and TRBJ1-1, reads SQTIHQWPATLVQPVGSPLSLECTVEGTSNPNLYWYRQAAGRGLQLLFYSVGIGQISSEVPQNLSASRPQDRQFILSSKKLLLSDSGFYLCAWQGGVRTEAFFGQGTRLTVV.

This clone has a handful of counts. This chain connects TRBV19 to TRBJ1-5, with D perhaps matching TRBD1 (6 bases). The CDR3 totals 13 residues. The germline V and J ends were trimmed by 0 bases and 14 bases, with 14 bases remaining between them. Germline values: CDR1 LNHDA, CDR2 SQIVND (reference sequence). The CDR3 region is CASSIDLLQGKHF. The CDR3 nucleotides are TGTGCCAGTAGTATAGATCTATTGCAGGGGAAGCATTTT.

J is TRBJ2-5 and V is TRBV30, with D possibly TRBD2 on 7 matching bases. The CDR3 runs 14 residues. V was pared by 6 bases and J by 4 bases, with 18 bases between. Germline CDR1 is GTSNPN and CDR2 is SVGIG (reference sequence). CDR3 DNA sequence: TGTGCCTGCCCGTTAGGGGGGGCCCCAGAGACCCAGTACTTC. This codes for CACPLGGAPETQYF. Using reference TRBV30 and TRBJ2-5 for the parts outside the CDR3, the full variable domain is SQTIHQWPATLVQPVGSPLSLECTVEGTSNPNLYWYRQAAGRGLQLLFYSVGIGQISSEVPQNLSASRPQDRQFILSSKKLLLSDSGFYLCACPLGGAPETQYFGPGTRLLVL.

This clone was picked up one time. The V and J genes are TRBV7-8 and TRBJ2-3; D possibly corresponds to TRBD2 (5 bases). Trimming stripped 5 bases from V and 0 bases from J, with 15 bases between. CDR1 SGHVS and CDR2 FQNEAQ come from the germline V gene. This CDR3 spans 16 amino acids. The CDR3 here is CASSPPGRASTDTQYF. CDR3 DNA sequence: TGTGCCAGCAGCCCACCCGGGCGGGCAAGCACAGATACGCAGTATTTT.

The CDR3 reads CASSREGRNYGYTF. CDR3 in DNA: TGTGCCAGCAGCCGGGAAGGGAGGAACTATGGCTACACCTTC. This chain links TRBV7-8 with TRBJ1-2; D is ambiguous. This CDR3 region has 14 residues. Germline V lookup: CDR1 SGHVS, CDR2 FQNEAQ. The germline V and J ends were trimmed by 5 bases and 2 bases, with 12 bases remaining between them.

The genes are TRBV7-3 and TRBJ1-3, with D perhaps matching TRBD1 (5 bases). CDR3 length: 15 residues. Germline CDR1 is SGHTA and CDR2 is FQGTGA. V gave up 5 bases and J gave up 4 bases, with 15 bases separating them. The CDR3 nucleotides read TGTGCCAGCAGCCCTAGCCCCGGGGCCGGAAACACCATATATTTT. The encoded protein is CASSPSPGAGNTIYF.